The 11 T cell receptor beta chains below all came from one sample that was sequenced in a study of metastatic and nonmetastatic thyroid tumors. Before thyroid surgery, none of the patients had received any treatment. TCRdb re-called clones via MiXCR from the PCR reads. The data hold 14,000 or so clones, with around 29% observed a single time. Sequenced input: blood. The receptors originated from a female donor with papillary thyroid cancer or a benign thyroid nodule (not recorded which). Some clones in this sample may be carry-over from other donors' samples.

The rearrangement links TRBV7-9 to TRBJ1-1; D gene ambiguous. Germline CDR1 is SEHNR and CDR2 is FQNEAQ (reference sequence). The CDR3 consists of 14 residues. Trimming took off 8 bases at V and 0 bases at J, with 13 bases between the two ends. In DNA form, the CDR3 reads TGTGCCAGCTTTATCGGCGGGGTGAACACTGAAGCTTTCTTT. This encodes CASFIGGVNTEAFF.

The gene calls are TRBV12-5 and TRBJ2-1; D is undetermined. Germline V gives CDR1 LGHNT, CDR2 FRNRAP. The CDR3 is 11 amino acids. Trimming took 6 bases from V and 12 from J, leaving 12 bases between them. CDR3: CASGGPWMQFF. The CDR3 DNA reads TGTGCTAGTGGGGGCCCCTGGATGCAGTTCTTC.

In the case of this clone: A junction boundary mismatches the germline segment, possibly from a read error. This chain links TRBV25-1 with TRBJ1-1; no firm D call. CDR3 length: 15 amino acids. The V gene's germline CDR1 is MGHDK and CDR2 SYGVNS. The CDR3 loop is CSSSDLARGNTEAFF. CDR3 DNA sequence: TGTTCCAGCAGTGACCTCGCCCGGGGGAACACTGAAGCTTTCTTT.

This clone is medium-sized by share. The CDR3 is CASSISPGGTEAFF. The CDR3 region has the DNA TGTGCCAGTAGTATCTCACCGGGGGGCACTGAAGCTTTCTTT. The chain employs TRBV19 and TRBJ1-1, with a weak D call TRBD1 (5 bases). V lost 3 bases to trimming and J lost 4 bases, with 12 bases between them. CDR1 and CDR2 from the germline V gene are LNHDA and SQIVND (reference sequence). This CDR3 is built from 14 residues.

This clone is judged medium-sized. The chain uses TRBV27 and TRBJ1-1; no definite D call. Trimming pared 5 bases from V and 1 base from J, leaving 14 bases between. This CDR3 has 15 residues. The V gene's germline CDR1 is MNHEY and CDR2 SMNVEV (reference sequence). The CDR3 protein is CASSPGWQSNTEAFF. The CDR3 DNA reads TGTGCCAGCAGTCCCGGATGGCAGTCGAACACTGAAGCTTTCTTT.

The chain joins TRBV12-3 or TRBV12-4 to TRBJ1-1, with TRBD1 as a possible D gene (6 bases). This CDR3 spans 14 amino acids. V shed 6 bases and J shed 1 base, with 12 bases lying between them. CDR3 loop: CASSPQGENTEAFF. CDR3 in DNA: TGTGCCAGCAGCCCACAGGGAGAGAACACTGAAGCTTTCTTT.

V usage is TRBV10-3 and J usage is TRBJ1-2, with 9 positions matching TRBD1. There are 15 residues in the CDR3. The junction had 6 bases not matched to a gene; V was cut back by 3 bases and J by 4 bases. Germline V CDR1 and CDR2: ENHRY, SYGVKD. CDR3 sequence: CAISEGRDRVYGYTF. The CDR3 DNA is TGTGCCATCAGTGAAGGGAGGGACAGGGTCTATGGCTACACCTTC.

The chain uses TRBV6-1 and TRBJ2-7; 12 nucleotides align to TRBD2. Trimming removed 5 bases from V and 5 bases from J; junction bases left unmatched: 7. CDR3 size: 15 residues. CDR1 is MNHNS and CDR2 is SASEGT in the germline V gene. The CDR3 spells CASSRLAGGPHEQYF. In DNA, the CDR3 is TGTGCCAGCAGTCGTCTAGCGGGGGGGCCCCACGAGCAGTACTTC.

V gene TRBV27 combines with J gene TRBJ2-7, with 9 bases matching TRBD1. The trim removed 2 bases at V and 3 bases at J, leaving 5 bases unmatched. The length of the CDR3 is 15 residues. CDR1 and CDR2 from the germline V gene are MNHEY and SMNVEV (reference sequence). DNA of the CDR3: TGTGCCAGCAGTTTAAGGGGACAGGGCGTCTACGAGCAGTACTTC. Translating gives CASSLRGQGVYEQYF.

This clone turned up a few times. A much larger clone lies a single base off, so this may be a read error. In this CDR3 the conserved last residue, phenylalanine or tryptophan, is missing, so a read error is likely. This same CDR3 is encoded by further DNA sequences in the sample. J is TRBJ1-1 and V is TRBV20-1; 7 positions agree with TRBD1. J was trimmed by 6 bases and V by 3 bases; bases with no gene match: 10. Germline CDR1 reads DFQATT; CDR2 reads SNEGSKA (reference sequence). This CDR3 has 14 amino acids. The DNA for the CDR3 is TGCAGTGCTAGTAGCGGACAGGCGGGGGCTGAAGCTTTCCTT. Amino acid sequence: CSASSGQAGAEAFL.

This clone is labeled medium-sized. The rearrangement links TRBV20-1 to TRBJ2-7; 9 positions agree with TRBD2. Per germline, CDR1 DFQATT and CDR2 SNEGSKA (reference sequence). The CDR3 spans 15 residues. The V gene end was trimmed by 1 base and the J gene end by 1 base; junction bases not matched to a gene: 5. The CDR3 here is CSARVGGRASYEQYF. CDR3 DNA: TGCAGTGCTAGAGTCGGCGGGAGGGCTTCCTACGAGCAGTACTTC.